These 4 T cell receptor beta chains were sequenced from one sample in a study of T-cell memory formation after mild COVID-19. TCRdb re-derived calls from the 5' RACE reads in MiXCR, one entry per CDR3 protein. The sample lists a few hundred thousand distinct CDR3 sequences; approximately 15% were seen once. The specimen sequenced was PBMCs or a T cell subset sorted from them (not recorded which). The origin of the receptors is a man younger than 35 who had mild COVID-19 (a few samples of this study predate the infection). Cell type and time point are not known.

The genes are TRBV7-9 and TRBJ1-5, with a weak D call TRBD1 (5 bases). Trimming removed 5 bases at V and 3 bases at J, with 11 bases between. CDR3 length: 14 residues. The germline V gene has CDR1 SEHNR and CDR2 FQNEAQ (reference sequence). The CDR3: CASSPWGYNQPQHF. CDR3 nucleotide sequence: TGTGCCAGCAGCCCGTGGGGGTACAATCAGCCCCAGCATTTT.

This clonotype was seen more than once but under ten times. The chain couples TRBV20-1 to TRBJ1-6; D is possibly TRBD1 (5 bases). In germline, CDR1 is DFQATT, CDR2 SNEGSKA (reference sequence). V lost 0 bases to trimming and J lost 13 bases, with 19 bases between them. The CDR3 has 15 amino acids. The CDR3 spells CSARDLTATGSPLHF. The CDR3 DNA sequence: TGCAGTGCTAGAGATTTGACAGCTACGGGGAGTCCCCTCCACTTT.

This chain connects TRBV4-2 to TRBJ1-2; TRBD1 matches at 9 bases. V lost 1 base and J lost 7; bases outside the gene matches: 1. This CDR3 spans 13 amino acids. The germline V gene encodes CDR1 LGHNA and CDR2 YNFKEQ. The CDR3 is CASSQGQGVGYTF. The CDR3 DNA is TGTGCCAGCAGCCAAGGACAGGGGGTTGGCTACACCTTC.

This clonotype was seen a handful of times. The CDR3 here is CASSAGQADQPQHF. The DNA for the CDR3 is TGCGCCAGCAGCGCAGGACAAGCAGATCAGCCCCAGCATTTT. The chain combines TRBV5-1 with TRBJ1-5, with D possibly being TRBD1 (5 bases). The CDR3 loop spans 14 amino acids. Trimming removed 4 bases from V and 5 bases from J, with 13 bases in between. The germline CDR1 and CDR2 sequences are SGHRS and YFSETQ. The whole variable domain, remainder taken from reference TRBV5-1 and TRBJ1-5, is KAGVTQTPRYLIKTRGQQVTLSCSPISGHRSVSWYQQTPGQGLQFLFEYFSETQRNKGNFPGRFSGRQFSNSRSEMNVSTLELGDSALYLCASSAGQADQPQHFGDGTRLSIL.